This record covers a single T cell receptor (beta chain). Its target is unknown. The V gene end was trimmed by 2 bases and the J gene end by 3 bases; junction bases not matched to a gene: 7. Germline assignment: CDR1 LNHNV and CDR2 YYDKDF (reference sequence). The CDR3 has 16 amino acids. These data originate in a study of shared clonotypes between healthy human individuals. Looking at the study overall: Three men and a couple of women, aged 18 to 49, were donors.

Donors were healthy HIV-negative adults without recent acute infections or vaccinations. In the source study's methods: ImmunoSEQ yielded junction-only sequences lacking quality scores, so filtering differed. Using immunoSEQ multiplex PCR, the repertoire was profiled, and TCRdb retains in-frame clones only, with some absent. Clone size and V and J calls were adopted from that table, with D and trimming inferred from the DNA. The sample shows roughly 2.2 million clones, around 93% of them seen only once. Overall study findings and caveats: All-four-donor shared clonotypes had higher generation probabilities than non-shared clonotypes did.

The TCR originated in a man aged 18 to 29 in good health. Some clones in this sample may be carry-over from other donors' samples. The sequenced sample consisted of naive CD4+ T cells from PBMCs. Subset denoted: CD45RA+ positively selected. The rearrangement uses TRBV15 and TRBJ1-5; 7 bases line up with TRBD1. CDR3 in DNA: TGTGCCACCAGCAGATCTGACAGGGCGGACAATCAGCCCCAGCATTTT. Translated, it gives CATSRSDRADNQPQHF.